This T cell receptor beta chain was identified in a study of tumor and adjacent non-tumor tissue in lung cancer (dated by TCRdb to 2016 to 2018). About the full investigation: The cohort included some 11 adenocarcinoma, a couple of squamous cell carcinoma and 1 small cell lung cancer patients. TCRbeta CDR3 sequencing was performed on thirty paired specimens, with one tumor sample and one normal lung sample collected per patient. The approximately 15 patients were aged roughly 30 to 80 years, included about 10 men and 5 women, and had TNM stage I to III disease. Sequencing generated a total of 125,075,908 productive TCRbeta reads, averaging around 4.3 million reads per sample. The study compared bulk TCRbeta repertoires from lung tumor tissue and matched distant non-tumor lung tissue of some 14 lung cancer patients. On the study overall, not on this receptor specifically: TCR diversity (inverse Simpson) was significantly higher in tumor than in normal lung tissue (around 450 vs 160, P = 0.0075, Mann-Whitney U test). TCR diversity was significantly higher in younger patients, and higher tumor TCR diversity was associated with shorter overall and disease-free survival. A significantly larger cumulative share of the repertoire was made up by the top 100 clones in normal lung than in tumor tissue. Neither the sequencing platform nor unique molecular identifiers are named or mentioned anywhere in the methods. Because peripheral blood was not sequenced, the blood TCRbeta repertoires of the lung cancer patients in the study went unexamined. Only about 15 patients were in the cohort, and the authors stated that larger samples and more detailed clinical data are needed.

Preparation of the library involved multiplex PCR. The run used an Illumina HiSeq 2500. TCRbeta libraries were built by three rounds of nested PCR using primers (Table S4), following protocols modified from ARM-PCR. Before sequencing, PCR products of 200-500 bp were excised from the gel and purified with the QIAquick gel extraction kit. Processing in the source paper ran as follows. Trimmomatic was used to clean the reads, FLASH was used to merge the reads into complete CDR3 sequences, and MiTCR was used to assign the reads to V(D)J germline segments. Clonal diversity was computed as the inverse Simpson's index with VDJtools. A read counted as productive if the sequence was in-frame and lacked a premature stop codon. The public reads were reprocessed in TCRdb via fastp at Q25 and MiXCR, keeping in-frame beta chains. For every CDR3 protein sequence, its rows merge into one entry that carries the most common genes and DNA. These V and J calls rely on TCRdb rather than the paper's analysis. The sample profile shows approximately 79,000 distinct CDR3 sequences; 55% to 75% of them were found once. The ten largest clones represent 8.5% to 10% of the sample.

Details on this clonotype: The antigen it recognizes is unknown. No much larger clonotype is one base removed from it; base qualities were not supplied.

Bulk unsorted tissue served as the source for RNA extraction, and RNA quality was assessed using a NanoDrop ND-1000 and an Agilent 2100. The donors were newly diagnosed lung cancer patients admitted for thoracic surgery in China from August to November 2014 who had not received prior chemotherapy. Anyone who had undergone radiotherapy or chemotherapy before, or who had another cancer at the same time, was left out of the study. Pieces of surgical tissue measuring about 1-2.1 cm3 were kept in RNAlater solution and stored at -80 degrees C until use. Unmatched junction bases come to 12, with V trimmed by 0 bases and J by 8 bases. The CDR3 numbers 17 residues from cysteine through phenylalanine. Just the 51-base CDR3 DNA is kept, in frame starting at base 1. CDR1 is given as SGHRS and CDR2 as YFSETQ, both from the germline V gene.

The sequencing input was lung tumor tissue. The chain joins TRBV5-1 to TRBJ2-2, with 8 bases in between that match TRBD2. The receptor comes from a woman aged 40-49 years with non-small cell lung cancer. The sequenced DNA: TGCGCCAGCAGCTTGGGCTATAGCGGGACCGGAGCTGGGGAGCTGTTTTTT. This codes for CASSLGYSGTGAGELFF.